This record looks at one T cell receptor (beta chain) sequence and its context. The target antigen is unknown. The read is 3 residues too short to cover the CDR3 end, so that end is filled in from the germline J gene. The data originate from a study of T cells in women clearing cervical HPV infection. Looking at the study overall: Cases: HPV16-related CIN3 or worse on histology, 2 invasive cancers. HLA type stays a possible confounder, typing being limited.

The repertoire was sequenced with immunoSEQ multiplex PCR; TCRdb's copy has only in-frame clones and lacks some. The sample features around 31,000 clones, with around 4% in its top ten. All participants had a single incident cervical HPV16 infection, and prevalent HPV16 infections were excluded. Regarding the study as a whole: Unknown T-cell numbers per sample may underlie the richness differences.

Unmatched junction bases numbered 11, after V lost 4 bases and J lost 4 bases. This CDR3 is 16 amino acids long. Germline V gives CDR1 SGHRS, CDR2 YFSETQ. The source of this sequence is a woman between 18 and 69 years old with a cervical HPV16 infection that either progressed to CIN3+ or cleared (not recorded which). V and J are TRBV5-1 and TRBJ2-3, with 8 bases identical to TRBD1. The sequenced sample was blood buffy coat. The part of the CDR3 DNA that was read is TGCGCCAGCAGCACCTCCCCCAGGGGGCTCTCAGATACG. This encodes CASSTSPRGLSDT. The full CDR3 protein is CASSTSPRGLSDTQYF.